The entry below describes one T cell receptor beta chain. Its antigen is unidentified. The data belong to a study of cytomegalovirus exposure and HLA in healthy donors. Study-wide results and caveats: In vitro confirmation showed a few CMV-associated chains to be CMV antigen specific. The majority of TCR sequences were rare, yet some public TCRs appeared in many donors. The study listed under 200 cytomegalovirus-associated TCR beta chains.

Assay used: immunoSEQ multiplex PCR; TCRdb lists only in-frame clones, some missing. The sample lists approximately 230,000 clones; about 88% were seen once. The donors belonged to the approximately 130-subject validation cohort, separate from the approximately 670-subject first cohort. Germline V gene sequence: CDR1 SGHRS, CDR2 YFSETQ. V gave up 0 bases and J gave up 2 bases, with 12 bases separating them. The CDR3 sequence is 16 residues long. This rearrangement joins TRBV5-1 to TRBJ2-1, with a weak D call TRBD2 (7 bases). This receptor was obtained from a young man in good health and CMV-seropositive. The sequencing sample was made of PBMCs. CDR3 residues: CASSLEGGGPYNEQFF. CDR3 nucleotides: TGCGCCAGCAGCTTGGAAGGGGGAGGGCCCTACAATGAGCAGTTCTTC.